The clone carrying this T cell receptor beta chain was seen a few times. TCRdb reprocessed the 5' RACE reads with MiXCR, giving one entry per CDR3 protein. The sample includes around 60,000 distinct CDR3 sequences, 20% to 25% of them seen just once. The data are from a study of early T cells in non-severe SARS-CoV-2 infection. V lost 4 bases and J lost 2; bases outside the gene matches: 7. The CDR3 has 17 amino acids. Germline V CDR1 and CDR2: LGHDT, YNNKEL (reference sequence). The chain is built from TRBV3-1 and TRBJ2-2, with 10 bases lining up with TRBD2. The sequence was collected from an adult who was a healthcare worker with PCR-confirmed SARS-CoV-2 infection or an uninfected control (not recorded which). This specimen consisted of whole blood, obtained at baseline. This chain's CDR3 is CASSRWLAGANTGELFF. In DNA form, the CDR3 reads TGTGCCAGCAGCCGTTGGCTAGCGGGGGCCAACACCGGGGAGCTGTTTTTT.